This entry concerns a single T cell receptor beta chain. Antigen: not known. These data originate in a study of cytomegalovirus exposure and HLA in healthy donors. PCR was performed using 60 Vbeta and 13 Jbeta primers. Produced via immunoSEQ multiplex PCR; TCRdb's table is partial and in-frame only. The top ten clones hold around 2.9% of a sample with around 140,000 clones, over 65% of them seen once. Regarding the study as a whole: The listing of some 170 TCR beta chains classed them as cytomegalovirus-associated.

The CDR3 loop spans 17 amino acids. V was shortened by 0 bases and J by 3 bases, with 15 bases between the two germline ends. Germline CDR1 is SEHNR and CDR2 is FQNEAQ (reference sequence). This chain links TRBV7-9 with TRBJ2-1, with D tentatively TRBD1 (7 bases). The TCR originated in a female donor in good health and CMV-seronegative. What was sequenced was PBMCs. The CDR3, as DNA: TGTGCCAGCAGCTTAGCGGAGGGGGACAGACACTACAATGAGCAGTTCTTC. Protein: CASSLAEGDRHYNEQFF.